Each of the 14 T cell receptor beta chains below was sequenced from the same sample in a study of resident and recirculating memory T cells in vitiligo. The table came from immunoSEQ multiplex PCR; TCRdb's copy has only in-frame clones and leaves some out. Here the sample spans 70,000 to 95,000 clones, roughly nine tenths being singletons. Sequencing used blood. All receptors come from a male donor with vitiligo.

The chain combines TRBV11-3 with TRBJ2-1, with D tentatively TRBD2 (6 bases). The ends were cut back, 3 bases at V and 8 bases at J, with 14 bases in the middle. The germline V gene has CDR1 SGHNT and CDR2 YENEEA. This CDR3 contains 14 residues. In nucleotides, the CDR3 is TGTGCCAGCAGCTTTGGGACCGGGGGTGATGAGCAGTTCTTC. It yields the protein CASSFGTGGDEQFF.

The chain is built from TRBV6-4 and TRBJ2-1; 9 bases line up with TRBD1. Germline V gene sequence: CDR1 MRHNA, CDR2 SNTAGT. Losses at the gene ends were 6 bases for V and 5 bases for J; bases not matched to a gene: 8. CDR3 length: 15 residues. The CDR3 DNA reads TGTGCCAGCAGAACCGGGACAGGGCGTAACAATGAGCAGTTCTTC. Its translation is CASRTGTGRNNEQFF.

The chain joins TRBV28 to TRBJ1-2; D remains ambiguous. The CDR3 consists of 14 residues. Deletions cut 8 bases from V and 0 bases from J, with 13 bases between. Germline assignment: CDR1 MDHEN and CDR2 SYDVKM. The CDR3 coding sequence is TGTGCCAGCTGGGGTCGGGGTTCTAACTATGGCTACACCTTC. This codes for CASWGRGSNYGYTF.

The V gene is TRBV7-6, the J gene TRBJ2-5; TRBD2 agrees at 8 bases. The CDR3 totals 15 residues. CDR1 and CDR2 (germline): SGHVS, FNYEAQ. V shed 3 bases and J 3 bases; nucleotides not matched to a gene: 6. The CDR3 DNA sequence: TGTGCCAGCAGCTTGGCGGGGGGAGGTAAAGAGACCCAGTACTTC. It is translated as CASSLAGGGKETQYF. Complete variable domain (other parts from reference TRBV7-6 and TRBJ2-5): GAGVSQSPRYKVTKRGQDVALRCDPISGHVSLYWYRQALGQGPEFLTYFNYEAQQDKSGLPNDRFSAERPEGSISTLTIQRTEQRDSAMYRCASSLAGGGKETQYFGPGTRLLVL.

The chain has TRBV10-3 and TRBJ2-1; TRBD2 matches 11 bases. The ends lost 9 bases at V and 6 bases at J; junction bases unmatched: 7. This CDR3 region has 14 residues. Looked up from germline, CDR1 is ENHRY and CDR2 is SYGVKD. The CDR3 loop reads CAIRAGTSGNEQFF. The DNA for the CDR3 is TGTGCCATTAGGGCCGGGACTAGCGGCAATGAGCAGTTCTTC.

The chain carries TRBV11-3 and TRBJ1-5; D is perhaps TRBD1 (6 bases). The CDR3 is made up of 17 amino acids. The V gene's germline CDR1 is SGHNT and CDR2 YENEEA. Trimming took off 2 bases at V and 3 bases at J, with 17 bases between the two ends. The CDR3 protein is CASSLFRGAIVNQPQHF. As DNA, the CDR3 is TGTGCCAGCAGCTTATTTCGGGGGGCGATAGTCAATCAGCCCCAGCATTTT.

The chain carries TRBV18 and TRBJ2-7; 11 positions match TRBD1. The J segment lost 4 bases and the V segment lost 4 bases, leaving 6 bases of the junction unmatched. CDR1 is KGHSH and CDR2 is LQKENI in the germline V gene. The CDR3 contains 15 residues. The CDR3 bases are TGTGCCAGCTCACACGGGGGGACAGGGGGATACGAGCAGTACTTC. It is translated as CASSHGGTGGYEQYF.

J is TRBJ2-5 and V is TRBV5-4, with a possible D match to TRBD1 (5 bases). The germline gives CDR1 SGHNT, CDR2 YYREEE (reference sequence). Trimming took off 2 bases at V and 5 bases at J, with 19 bases between the two ends. The CDR3 sequence is 16 residues long. The CDR3 nucleotides read TGTGCCAGCAGCTTATCAGCTAGTAGGGGTGGTGAGACCCAGTACTTC. It encodes CASSLSASRGGETQYF.

The genes are TRBV19 and TRBJ2-3, with D maybe TRBD2 (5 bases). CDR1 LNHDA and CDR2 SQIVND come from the germline V gene (reference sequence). The CDR3 totals 15 residues. V lost 0 bases to trimming and J lost 5 bases, with 12 bases between them. CDR3 in amino acids: CASSIDVGGGDTQYF. As DNA, the CDR3 is TGTGCCAGTAGTATAGATGTAGGAGGAGGAGATACGCAGTATTTT.

V usage is TRBV28 and J usage is TRBJ2-2, with 9 positions matching TRBD1. Germline V CDR1 and CDR2: MDHEN, SYDVKM. The CDR3 is 18 amino acids. Losses at the gene ends were 3 bases for V and 3 bases for J; bases not matched to a gene: 11. The CDR3 loop is CASSFQATGGVDTGELFF. CDR3 nucleotides: TGTGCCAGCAGTTTTCAGGCAACAGGGGGCGTAGACACCGGGGAGCTGTTTTTT.

The V gene is TRBV5-1, the J gene TRBJ2-1; tentatively, D is TRBD1 (6 bases). Germline V lookup: CDR1 SGHRS, CDR2 YFSETQ. CDR3 length: 16 amino acids. Trimming removed 3 bases from V and 0 bases from J, with 13 bases in between. The CDR3 protein is CASSSEGEFSYNEQFF. As DNA, the CDR3 is TGCGCCAGCAGCTCAGAGGGGGAGTTCTCCTACAATGAGCAGTTCTTC. Variable domain in full (rest from reference TRBV5-1 and TRBJ2-1): KAGVTQTPRYLIKTRGQQVTLSCSPISGHRSVSWYQQTPGQGLQFLFEYFSETQRNKGNFPGRFSGRQFSNSRSEMNVSTLELGDSALYLCASSSEGEFSYNEQFFGPGTRLTVL.

The J gene is TRBJ2-3, the V gene TRBV7-9; D not resolved. This CDR3 has 15 amino acids. V shed 0 bases and J shed 4 bases, with 11 bases lying between them. Germline V gene lookup returns CDR1 SEHNR and CDR2 FQNEAQ (reference sequence). The CDR3 DNA reads as TGTGCCAGCAGCTTAGCTCTCGTAGCCTCAGATACGCAGTATTTT. Amino acids: CASSLALVASDTQYF.

This clone was recorded once. The chain uses TRBV13 and TRBJ2-1; D might be TRBD2 (6 bases). From germline, CDR1 is PRHDT and CDR2 FYEKMQ (reference sequence). Between the trimmed V and J ends, which lost 5 bases and 8 bases, there was a span of 16 bases. The CDR3 covers 14 residues. The CDR3, as DNA: TGTGCCAGCAGCCGCCGAGGAGGGATCGATGAGCAGTTCTTC. Its protein is CASSRRGGIDEQFF.

The V and J genes are TRBV28 and TRBJ2-7; D possibly corresponds to TRBD2 (5 bases). V gave up 3 bases and J gave up 5 bases, with 20 bases separating them. The CDR3 runs 16 residues. CDR1 is MDHEN and CDR2 is SYDVKM in the germline V gene. The CDR3 nucleotides read TGTGCCAGCAGTTTTTCCCAGCGGAGTACGACGAACGAGCAGTACTTC. Its translation is CASSFSQRSTTNEQYF.